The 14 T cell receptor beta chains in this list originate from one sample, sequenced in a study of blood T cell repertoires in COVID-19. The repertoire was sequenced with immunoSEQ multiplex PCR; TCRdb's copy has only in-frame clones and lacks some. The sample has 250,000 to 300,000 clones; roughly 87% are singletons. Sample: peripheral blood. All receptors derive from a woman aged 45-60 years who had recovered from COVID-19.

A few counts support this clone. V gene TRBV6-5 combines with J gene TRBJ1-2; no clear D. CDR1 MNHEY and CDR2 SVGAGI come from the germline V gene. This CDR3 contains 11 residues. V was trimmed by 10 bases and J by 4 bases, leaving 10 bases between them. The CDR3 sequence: CATSGAYGYTF. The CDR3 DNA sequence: TGTGCCACTTCAGGTGCCTATGGCTACACCTTC.

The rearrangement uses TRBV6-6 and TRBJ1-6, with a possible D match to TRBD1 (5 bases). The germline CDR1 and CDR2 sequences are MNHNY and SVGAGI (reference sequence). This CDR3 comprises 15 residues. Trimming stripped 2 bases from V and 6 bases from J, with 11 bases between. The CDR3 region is CASSYGQGFNSPLHF. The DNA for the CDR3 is TGTGCCAGCAGTTACGGTCAGGGCTTTAATTCACCCCTCCACTTT.

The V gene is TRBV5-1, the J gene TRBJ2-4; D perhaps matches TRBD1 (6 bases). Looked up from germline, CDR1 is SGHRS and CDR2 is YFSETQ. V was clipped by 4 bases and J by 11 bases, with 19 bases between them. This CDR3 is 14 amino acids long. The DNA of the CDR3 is TGCGCCAGCAGCGAAATTCCATCAGGGGCCGTTCAGTACTTC. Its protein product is CASSEIPSGAVQYF.

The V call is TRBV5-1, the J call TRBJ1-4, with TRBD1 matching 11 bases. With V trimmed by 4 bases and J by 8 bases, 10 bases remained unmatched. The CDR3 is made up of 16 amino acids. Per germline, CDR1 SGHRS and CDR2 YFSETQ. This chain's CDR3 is CASSAGQGVLGEKLFF. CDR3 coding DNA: TGCGCCAGCAGCGCGGGACAGGGGGTCTTAGGGGAAAAACTGTTTTTT.

DNA of the CDR3: TGTGCCAGCAGCTATCGACAGGGGGCTTACTACGAGCAGTACTTC. Translated: CASSYRQGAYYEQYF. This sequence joins TRBV5-4 and TRBJ2-7; 10 bases fit TRBD1. The CDR3 sequence is 15 residues long. Trimming removed 3 bases from V and 3 bases from J; junction bases left unmatched: 6. Germline CDR1 and CDR2: SGHNT and YYREEE (reference sequence).

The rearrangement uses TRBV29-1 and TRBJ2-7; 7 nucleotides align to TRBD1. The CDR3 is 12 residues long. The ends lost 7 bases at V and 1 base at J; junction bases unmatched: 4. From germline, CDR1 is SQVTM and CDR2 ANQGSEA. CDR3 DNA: TGCAGCGCCGAGGGGGCGTCCTACGAGCAGTACTTC. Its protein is CSAEGASYEQYF.

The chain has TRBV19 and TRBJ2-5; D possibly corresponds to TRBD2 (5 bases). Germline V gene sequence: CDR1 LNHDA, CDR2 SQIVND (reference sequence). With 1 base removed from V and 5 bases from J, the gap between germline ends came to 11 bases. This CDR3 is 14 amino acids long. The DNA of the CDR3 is TGTGCCAGTAGTATAGCGGGATTTTCGGAGACCCAGTACTTC. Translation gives CASSIAGFSETQYF.

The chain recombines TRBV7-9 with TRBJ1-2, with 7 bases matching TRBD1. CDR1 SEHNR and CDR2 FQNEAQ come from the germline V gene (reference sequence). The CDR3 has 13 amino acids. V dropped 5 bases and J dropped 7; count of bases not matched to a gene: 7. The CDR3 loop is CASSVDRVRGYTF. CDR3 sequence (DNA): TGTGCCAGCAGCGTCGACAGGGTTCGTGGCTACACCTTC.

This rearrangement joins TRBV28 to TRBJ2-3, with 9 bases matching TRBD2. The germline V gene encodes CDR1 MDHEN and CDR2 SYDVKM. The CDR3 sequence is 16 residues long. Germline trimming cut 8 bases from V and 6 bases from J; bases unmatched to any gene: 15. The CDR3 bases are TGTGCCAGCCCCCCCGCGCGGGAGGGTCGGGCGGATACGCAGTATTTT. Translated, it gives CASPPAREGRADTQYF. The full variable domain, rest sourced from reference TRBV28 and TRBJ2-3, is DVKVTQSSRYLVKRTGEKVFLECVQDMDHENMFWYRQDPGLGLRLIYFSYDVKMKEKGDIPEGYSVSREKKERFSLILESASTNQTSMYLCASPPAREGRADTQYFGPGTRLTVL.

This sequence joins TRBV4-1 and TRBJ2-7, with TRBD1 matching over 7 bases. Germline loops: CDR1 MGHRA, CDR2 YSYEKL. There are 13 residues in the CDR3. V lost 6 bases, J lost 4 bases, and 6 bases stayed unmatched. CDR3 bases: TGCGCCAGCAGGGGTACAGGGGAGTACGAGCAGTACTTC. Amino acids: CASRGTGEYEQYF.

CDR3 DNA sequence: TGTGCCAGCAGCCCCGACATCTTTCCCTACGAGCAGTACTTC. Amino acid sequence: CASSPDIFPYEQYF. J is TRBJ2-7 and V is TRBV7-9; D is uncertain. Trimming left V 5 bases short and J 2 bases short, with 13 bases between. Per the germline V gene, CDR1 is SEHNR and CDR2 is FQNEAQ (reference sequence). This CDR3 is 14 amino acids long.

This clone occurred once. CDR3 amino acids: CASNKPTTSGGADTQYF. For the CDR3, the DNA is TGTGCCAGCAACAAACCTACGACTAGCGGGGGCGCAGATACGCAGTATTTT. The chain joins TRBV7-8 to TRBJ2-3, with 12 nucleotides matching TRBD2. The CDR3 contains 17 residues. V trimming: 7 bases; J trimming: 4 bases; junction bases outside the gene matches: 12. Germline CDR1 and CDR2: SGHVS and FQNEAQ.

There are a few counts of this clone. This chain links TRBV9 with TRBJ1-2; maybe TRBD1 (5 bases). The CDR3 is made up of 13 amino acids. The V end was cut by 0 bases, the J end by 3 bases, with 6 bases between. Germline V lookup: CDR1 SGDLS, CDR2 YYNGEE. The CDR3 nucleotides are TGTGCCAGCAGCGTAGAGGGGCACTATGGCTACACCTTC. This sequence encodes CASSVEGHYGYTF.

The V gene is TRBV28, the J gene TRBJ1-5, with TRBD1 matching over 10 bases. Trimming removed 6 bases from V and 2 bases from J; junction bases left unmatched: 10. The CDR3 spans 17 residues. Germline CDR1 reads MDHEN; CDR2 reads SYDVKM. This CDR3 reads CASRQDRGMVGNQPQHF. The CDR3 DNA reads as TGTGCCAGCAGACAGGACAGGGGGATGGTGGGCAATCAGCCCCAGCATTTT.